The clone carrying this TCR beta chain was picked up many times. The target antigen is unknown. The data belong to a study of response to subunit inactivated influenza vaccine. Study-wide findings and caveats: Authors proposed each seasonal influenza vaccination draws in few new T cells.

The CDR3 is 11 amino acids. V lost 3 bases, J lost 5 bases, and 5 bases lay in between. Germline CDR1 reads WSHSY; CDR2 reads SAAADI. Using its own MiXCR run on the RT-PCR reads, TCRdb lists one record per CDR3 protein. The repertoire consists of 500,000 or so distinct CDR3 sequences, with 11% occurring once and the leading ten covering about 12%. The rearrangement joins TRBV10-2 to TRBJ2-7; D call uncertain. The TCR originated in a man aged 50 or older who received an inactivated influenza vaccine. This specimen was PBMCs from blood, taken about 40 days after vaccination. DNA for the CDR3: TGCGCCAGCAGTGACTTGAACGAGCAGTACTTC. It translates to CASSDLNEQYF.